The 10 T cell receptor beta chains presented below share a single source sample, sequenced in a study of T cells in Graves' hyperthyroidism and ophthalmopathy (dated by TCRdb to between 2017 and 2020). Libraries were constructed by multiplex PCR. The data were produced on an Illumina HiSeq 2000. Amplification of TCR beta CDR3 regions was carried out from RNA transcripts. For the first round of RT-PCR on the TCR CDR3, the HTBI primer set was used together with the Qiagen OneStep RT-PCR kit. The raw public data were reprocessed by TCRdb itself: fastp quality trimming at Q25, MiXCR clonotype calling, in-frame beta chains only. Each record represents a unique CDR3 protein, reported with the most common genes and DNA among its rows. The sample contains about 290,000 distinct CDR3 sequences, approximately 12% of them found a single time. Approximately 7.8% of the sample is held by the ten biggest clonotypes.

The sequencing input was blood. The receptors here all came from a woman in her twenties or thirties with Graves' hyperthyroidism that later progressed to Graves' ophthalmopathy.

The CDR3 reads CASSISGANTEAFF. CDR3 in DNA: TGTGCCAGTAGTATATCAGGGGCCAACACTGAAGCTTTCTTT. The chain combines TRBV19 with TRBJ1-1, with D possibly TRBD1 on 6 matching bases. Germline loops: CDR1 LNHDA, CDR2 SQIVND (reference sequence). Deletions cut 2 bases from V and 2 bases from J, with 9 bases between. The CDR3 loop spans 14 amino acids.

This clonotype was seen many times. The chain is built from TRBV6-5 and TRBJ2-1; unclear D gene. This CDR3 has 16 residues. Trimming removed 0 bases from V and 7 bases from J, with 16 bases in between. CDR1 is MNHEY, CDR2 SVGAGI, per germline. The CDR3 DNA reads as TGTGCCAGCAGTTACTCGAGATTGGAAAAGAGAAATGAGCAGTTCTTC. The encoded protein is CASSYSRLEKRNEQFF.

This clonotype has a count of ten or more. This chain uses TRBV27 with TRBJ2-1; perhaps D is TRBD1 or TRBD2 (5 bases each). CDR1 and CDR2 from the germline V gene are MNHEY and SMNVEV (reference sequence). This CDR3 contains 13 residues. V lost 5 bases, J lost 8 bases, and 13 bases lay in between. CDR3 sequence: CASSGPLGDEQFF. CDR3 in DNA: TGTGCCAGCAGTGGTCCCCTGGGGGATGAGCAGTTCTTC.

J is TRBJ1-4 and V is TRBV19, with D perhaps TRBD1 (6 bases). Looked up from germline, CDR1 is LNHDA and CDR2 is SQIVND (reference sequence). The CDR3 sequence is 14 residues long. V was trimmed by 7 bases and J by 5 bases, leaving 14 bases between them. The CDR3 sequence: CASTSGTPNEKLFF. DNA for the CDR3: TGTGCCAGTACCTCAGGGACACCGAATGAAAAACTGTTTTTT.

This clonotype was seen a few times. This chain links TRBV4-1 with TRBJ1-5, with 10 bases matching TRBD1. The trim removed 1 base at V and 0 bases at J, leaving 0 bases unmatched. The germline V gene has CDR1 MGHRA and CDR2 YSYEKL. CDR3 length: 16 residues. The CDR3 DNA reads as TGCGCCAGCAGCCAAGGGACAGGGGGTAGCAATCAGCCCCAGCATTTT. This encodes CASSQGTGGSNQPQHF.

As concerns this clonotype: With a much larger clone just one base away, this may be a read error. The chain is built from TRBV3-1 and TRBJ1-5, with D unclear. The CDR3 sequence is 15 residues long. Germline lookup yields CDR1 LGHDT and CDR2 YNNKEL (reference sequence). V lost 4 bases to trimming and J lost 0 bases, with 10 bases between them. The CDR3 DNA sequence: TGTGCCAGCAGCCGAGACCCCAATAGCAATCAGCCCCAGCATTTT. This gives the protein CASSRDPNSNQPQHF.

This clonotype was recorded many times. J is TRBJ2-1 and V is TRBV7-2; 10 bases line up with TRBD2. In germline, CDR1 is SGHTA, CDR2 FQGNSA. The CDR3 runs to 18 residues. The J segment lost 4 bases and the V segment lost 4 bases, leaving 13 bases of the junction unmatched. The CDR3 protein is CASSSLKRTSGNYNEQFF. The DNA for the CDR3 is TGTGCCAGCAGCTCCCTTAAACGTACTAGCGGGAATTACAATGAGCAGTTCTTC.

This clonotype was seen at least ten times. J is TRBJ2-1 and V is TRBV5-1, with 10 bases identical to TRBD2. The trim removed 0 bases at V and 0 bases at J, leaving 6 bases unmatched. The germline V gene encodes CDR1 SGHRS and CDR2 YFSETQ. The CDR3 covers 18 residues. CDR3 in amino acids: CASSLEGLAPSSYNEQFF. The CDR3 DNA reads as TGCGCCAGCAGCTTGGAGGGACTAGCGCCGAGCTCCTACAATGAGCAGTTCTTC. Full variable domain (missing parts from reference TRBV5-1 and TRBJ2-1): KAGVTQTPRYLIKTRGQQVTLSCSPISGHRSVSWYQQTPGQGLQFLFEYFSETQRNKGNFPGRFSGRQFSNSRSEMNVSTLELGDSALYLCASSLEGLAPSSYNEQFFGPGTRLTVL.

There are many counts of this clonotype. V usage is TRBV29-1 and J usage is TRBJ1-2; D not resolved. CDR3 length: 14 amino acids. Germline V gene data show CDR1 as SQVTM and CDR2 as ANQGSEA. Trimming pared 3 bases from V and 6 bases from J, leaving 17 bases between. CDR3 region: CSVDLVESKDGYTF. CDR3 in DNA: TGCAGCGTTGATCTCGTGGAAAGTAAGGATGGCTACACCTTC.

This clonotype has more than one count but fewer than ten. The chain uses TRBV5-8 and TRBJ1-5; TRBD1 matches at 10 bases. Looked up from germline, CDR1 is SGHTS and CDR2 is YDEGEE. This CDR3 contains 17 residues. The V segment lost 4 bases and the J segment 2 bases; nucleotides outside the gene matches: 9. CDR3 nucleotide sequence: TGTGCCAGCAGCGCAAGGACAGGGGGAGGGGGCAATCAGCCCCAGCATTTT. This sequence encodes CASSARTGGGGNQPQHF.